One T cell receptor (beta chain) is described in this entry. The DNA is left out, because the CDR3 cannot be placed on it with certainty; the CDR3 is given as TCRdb lists it. From its first to its last residue, the CDR3 has 23 amino acids. This entry comes from a study of shared clonotypes between healthy human individuals. CD45RO-negative CD8 cells positively selected for CCR7 made up the naive population, which excluded terminally differentiated effector memory CD45RA+ cells. The assay was run at deep level. Here immunoSEQ multiplex PCR was the method, and the copy in TCRdb shows in-frame clones only, minus some. The sample comprises about 2.2 million clones, 90% to 95% of which are singletons, and about 1.7% rests with the top ten.

The source of this sequence is a man between 18 and 29 years old in good health. Some clones in this sample may be carry-over from other donors' samples. The chain combines TRBV21-1 with TRBJ1-5; TRBD1, as called in the table, went unchecked against the DNA. TRBV21-1 is annotated as a pseudogene. The sample consisted of naive CD8+ T cells from PBMCs. The CDR3 reads CASSPKGGTGNWGQGTKNQPQHF.